Sequencing of this T cell receptor (beta chain) was carried out in a study of OX40 agonist ivuxolimab in advanced cancers. Concerning this clone itself: The germline gene is not matched at one end of the junction; a read error may be the cause.

TCRdb keeps only in-frame clones here, not all; method: immunoSEQ multiplex PCR. The sample lists tens of thousands of clones; over 65% were seen once. This specimen consisted of CD4+ or CD8+ T cells sorted from blood, obtained in a trial of the OX40 agonist ivuxolimab. The origin of this receptor is an adult with an advanced solid tumor such as melanoma, head and neck, liver or kidney cancer.

The CDR3 coding sequence is TGTGCCAGCAGCAGCCTCCAGGGGAGCTCCACCTACGGGCAGTACTTC. Translated, it gives CASSSLQGSSTYGQYF. V usage is TRBV7-6 and J usage is TRBJ2-7, with a weak D call TRBD1 (6 bases). From germline, CDR1 is SGHVS and CDR2 FNYEAQ. This CDR3 is built from 16 residues.